The 14 T cell receptor beta chains in this list originate from one sample, sequenced in a study of OX40 agonist ivuxolimab in advanced cancers. Profiling relied on immunoSEQ multiplex PCR, and the TCRdb table lists in-frame clones only, not all of them. Counted here are about 73,000 clones, over 75% occurring once; the ten biggest clones make up approximately 0.55%. Sequencing was performed on CD4+ or CD8+ T cells sorted from blood, taken in a trial of the OX40 agonist ivuxolimab. The receptor set was obtained from an adult with an advanced solid tumor such as melanoma, head and neck, liver or kidney cancer.

As DNA, the CDR3 is TGTGCCAGCAGTGAAAATAGCAATCAGCCCCAGCATTTT. Its translation is CASSENSNQPQHF. The V call is TRBV2, the J call TRBJ1-5; D call uncertain. The ends were cut back, 2 bases at V and 0 bases at J, with 2 bases in the middle. The CDR3 extends over 13 amino acids. Germline assignment: CDR1 SNHLY and CDR2 FYNNEI.

The rearrangement joins TRBV6-1 to TRBJ2-1, with TRBD2 identical over 7 bases. CDR1 and CDR2 from the germline V gene are MNHNS and SASEGT. The CDR3 loop spans 13 amino acids. Germline trimming cut 6 bases from V and 5 bases from J; bases unmatched to any gene: 4. The CDR3: CASRSGAHNEQFF. Written as DNA, the CDR3 is TGTGCCAGCAGGAGCGGGGCCCACAATGAGCAGTTCTTC.

The CDR3 DNA sequence: TGTGCCAGCAGTGAACCAGGGTCAGCGGGAGGTAAGAATGAGCAGTTCTTC. Translating it yields CASSEPGSAGGKNEQFF. J is TRBJ2-1 and V is TRBV6-1; 9 nucleotides align to TRBD2. V lost 2 bases and J lost 7; bases outside the gene matches: 12. CDR3 length: 17 amino acids. Germline V gene data show CDR1 as MNHNS and CDR2 as SASEGT.

V is TRBV7-2 and J is TRBJ2-7, with TRBD2 matching 8 bases. The length of the CDR3 is 11 residues. Losses at the gene ends were 8 bases for V and 10 bases for J; bases not matched to a gene: 7. Germline V gene sequence: CDR1 SGHTA, CDR2 FQGNSA. CDR3 loop: CASRGAGGQYF. CDR3 DNA: TGTGCCAGCCGTGGTGCGGGAGGTCAGTACTTC.

The V and J genes are TRBV28 and TRBJ1-5; the D gene is possibly TRBD1 (5 bases). V shed 2 bases and J shed 7 bases, with 15 bases lying between them. In germline, CDR1 is MDHEN, CDR2 SYDVKM. This CDR3 is 15 amino acids long. This CDR3 reads CASSLRGGVRQPQHF. CDR3 nucleotides: TGTGCCAGCAGTTTAAGGGGCGGAGTTCGGCAGCCCCAGCATTTT.

J is TRBJ2-2 and V is TRBV7-2; 7 positions agree with TRBD2. This CDR3 is built from 14 residues. Germline values: CDR1 SGHTA, CDR2 FQGNSA. The J segment lost 4 bases and the V segment lost 7 bases, leaving 6 bases of the junction unmatched. The CDR3 DNA follows: TGTGCCAGCACTCTTCTAGCGGTCACCGGGGAGCTGTTTTTT. Protein sequence: CASTLLAVTGELFF.

The V and J genes are TRBV14 and TRBJ1-1; no reliable D call. Germline CDR1 reads SGHDN; CDR2 reads FVKESK. V was trimmed by 4 bases and J by 1 base, leaving 13 bases between them. This CDR3 contains 15 residues. The CDR3 protein is CASSPLRRGNTEAFF. CDR3 DNA sequence: TGTGCCAGCAGCCCCCTAAGGAGAGGGAACACTGAAGCTTTCTTT.

The V call is TRBV6-1, the J call TRBJ2-3, with 7 bases fitting TRBD2. There are 15 residues in the CDR3. Trimming removed 3 bases from V and 0 bases from J; junction bases left unmatched: 3. Per the germline V gene, CDR1 is MNHNS and CDR2 is SASEGT. DNA of the CDR3: TGTGCCAGCAGTGAGTTTAGCGGGAGCACAGATACGCAGTATTTT. Translated: CASSEFSGSTDTQYF.

This clone was seen only once. The rearrangement joins TRBV6-5 to TRBJ2-7, with 8 bases that match TRBD1. The germline V gene encodes CDR1 MNHEY and CDR2 SVGAGI. The CDR3 length is 15 residues. The ends lost 5 bases at V and 2 bases at J; junction bases unmatched: 8. The CDR3 loop reads CASSPGDRRTYEQYF. The DNA for the CDR3 is TGTGCCAGCAGTCCTGGGGACAGGAGAACCTACGAGCAGTACTTC.

The rearrangement joins TRBV18 to TRBJ2-2, with 8 bases that match TRBD1. CDR3 size: 14 residues. In germline, CDR1 is KGHSH, CDR2 LQKENI. V lost 3 bases and J lost 3; bases outside the gene matches: 0. The CDR3 loop is CASSPGQDTGELFF. CDR3 in DNA: TGTGCCAGCTCACCGGGACAGGACACCGGGGAGCTGTTTTTT.

The chain combines TRBV15 with TRBJ2-3; TRBD1 or TRBD2 may be the D gene (6 bases each). Trimming removed 1 base from V and 0 bases from J, with 11 bases in between. The CDR3 covers 16 residues. The germline gives CDR1 LNHNV, CDR2 YYDKDF (reference sequence). The CDR3 sequence: CATSRGRGSSTDTQYF. The DNA for the CDR3 is TGTGCCACCAGCAGAGGGAGGGGGTCTAGCACAGATACGCAGTATTTT.

This clone was found once. The chain couples TRBV6-4 to TRBJ2-1, with a tentative D call TRBD2 (5 bases). Trimming took off 0 bases at V and 1 base at J, with 10 bases between the two ends. CDR1 is MRHNA, CDR2 SNTAGT, per germline. CDR3 length equals 16 residues. For the CDR3, the DNA is TGTGCCAGCAGTGACTCCCTAGCCCAATCCTACAATGAGCAGTTCTTC. The encoded protein is CASSDSLAQSYNEQFF.

This chain uses TRBV21-1 with TRBJ2-2; TRBD1, the table's D call, was not compared with the DNA. TRBV21-1 is tagged as a pseudogene. The CDR3 spans 18 residues. The CDR3 loop reads CASSTRAGTAQNTGELFF. The CDR3 coding sequence is TGTGCCAGCAGCACCCGAGCCGGGACAGCACAGAACACCGGGGAGCTGTTTTTT.

The rearrangement links TRBV7-9 to TRBJ2-1, with D possibly TRBD2 on 5 matching bases. This CDR3 contains 16 residues. The germline CDR1 and CDR2 sequences are SEHNR and FQNEAQ (reference sequence). Trimming pared 7 bases from V and 5 bases from J, leaving 21 bases between. In DNA, the CDR3 is TGTGCCAGCACCCTCGGTATGATAGCGCATAACAATGAGCAGTTCTTC. Translation: CASTLGMIAHNNEQFF.